The sequence of this TCR beta chain was determined in a study of response to subunit inactivated influenza vaccine. Findings and limits, study-wide: After each seasonal influenza vaccination, few new T cells are recruited, the authors suggested.

This clonotype has only a few counts. Its antigen is not known. TCRdb fed the RT-PCR reads into MiXCR, producing one record per CDR3 protein. This sample yields around 490,000 distinct CDR3 sequences, of which under 9% are seen a single time; over 10% belongs to the top ten. The CDR3 has 15 residues. V lost 1 base and J 5 bases, leaving 15 bases between the germline ends. Per germline, CDR1 MGHDK and CDR2 SYGVNS. This specimen was PBMCs from blood, taken about 23 months after vaccination. The rearrangement joins TRBV25-1 to TRBJ2-7; the D gene is possibly TRBD2 (5 bases). The TCR comes from a man between 50 and 75 years old who received an inactivated influenza vaccine. CDR3 bases: TGTGCCAGCAGTGAATTTGAAGGGAGTTCTGACGAGCAGTACTTC. It codes for CASSEFEGSSDEQYF.